The clone carrying this T cell receptor (beta chain) was seen a single time. The antigen remains unidentified. The data originate from a study of CD8+ T cells in alopecia areata. Turning to the study itself: Treated patients were given oral tofacitinib, which was dosed at 5 to 10 mg twice daily.

Following RNA extraction, reverse transcription yielded cDNA that acted as the sequencing template. Clones were sequenced by immunoSEQ multiplex PCR, and TCRdb holds only the in-frame ones, with some missing. The repertoire holds approximately 91,000 clones, with around 44% as singletons. Study-wide results and limits: In lesional scalp, particularly from alopecia totalis/universalis, clonality was higher than in normal scalp.

The clonotype comes from a human donor with alopecia areata. The sample consisted of CD4+ T cells sorted from blood.

CDR3 in DNA: TGCAGCGTTGTTGGGCAGAGCGCCGGCTATGGCTACACCTTC. This sequence encodes CSVVGQSAGYGYTF. The rearrangement links TRBV29-1 to TRBJ1-2, with D unresolved. Germline CDR1 SQVTM, CDR2 ANQGSEA. V was clipped by 4 bases and J by 4 bases, with 16 bases between them. The CDR3 is made up of 14 amino acids.